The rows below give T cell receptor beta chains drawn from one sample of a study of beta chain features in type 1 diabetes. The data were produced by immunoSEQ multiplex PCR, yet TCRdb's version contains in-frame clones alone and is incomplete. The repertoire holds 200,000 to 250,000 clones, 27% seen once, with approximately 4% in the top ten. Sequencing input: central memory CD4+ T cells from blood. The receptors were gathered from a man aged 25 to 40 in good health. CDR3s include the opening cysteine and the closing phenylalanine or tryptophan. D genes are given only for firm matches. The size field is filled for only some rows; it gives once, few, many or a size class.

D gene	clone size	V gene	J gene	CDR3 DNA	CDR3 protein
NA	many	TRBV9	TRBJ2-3	TGTGCCAGCAGCGTAGCCAGGTCTGGGGATACGCAGTATTTT	CASSVARSGDTQYF
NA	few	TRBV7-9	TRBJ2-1	TGTGCCAGCAGCTTAGCGTTACAGGGTAGTGAGCAGTTCTTC	CASSLALQGSEQFF
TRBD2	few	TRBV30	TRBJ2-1	TGTGCCAGGAGAGAACTCACGGGACTAGCGGCTTACAATGAGCAGTTCTTC	CARRELTGLAAYNEQFF
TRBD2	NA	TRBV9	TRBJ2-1	TGTGCCAGCAGCGAGGGGCTAGCGGGCCAAGGGCGGCAGTTCTTC	CASSEGLAGQGRQFF
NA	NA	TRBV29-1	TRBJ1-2	TGCAGTGATACACAGGGATCTTATGGCTACACCTTC	CSDTQGSYGYTF
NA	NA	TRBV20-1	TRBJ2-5	TGCAGTGCCAGGTCCGAGGAGACCCAGTACTTC	CSARSEETQYF
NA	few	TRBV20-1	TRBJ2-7	TGCAGTGTCAGGACTGGAGAGCAGTACTTC	CSVRTGEQYF
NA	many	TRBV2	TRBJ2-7	TGTGCCAGCAGTGGGTCAGGGTGGGAATCCTACGAGCAGTACTTC	CASSGSGWESYEQYF
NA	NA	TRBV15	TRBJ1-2	TGTGCCACCAGCAGAGATCCAACCCTCTATGGCTACACCTTC	CATSRDPTLYGYTF
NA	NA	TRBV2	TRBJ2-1	TGTGCCAGCAGTCCCCGTGAGGGACGTCTAGGCTCCTACAATGAGCAGTTCTTC	CASSPREGRLGSYNEQFF
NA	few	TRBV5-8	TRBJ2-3	TGTGCCAGCAGCTTGGCCGTCGGCACAGATACGCAGTATTTT	CASSLAVGTDTQYF
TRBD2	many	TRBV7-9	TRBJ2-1	TGTGCCAGCAGCCTCCGACTAGCGGGGCTCTCCTACAATGAGCAGTTCTTC	CASSLRLAGLSYNEQFF
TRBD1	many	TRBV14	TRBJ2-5	TGTGCCAGCAGCCCATGGGACAGGGGGCAAGAGACCCAGTACTTC	CASSPWDRGQETQYF
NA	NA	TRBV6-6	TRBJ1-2	TGTGCCAGCAGTACAGGGCTTCACTATGGCTACACCTTC	CASSTGLHYGYTF
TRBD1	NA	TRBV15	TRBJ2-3	TGTGCCACCAGCAGAGAGGACAGGGGGTTCTCCTTAGCGGATACGCAGTATTTT	CATSREDRGFSLADTQYF
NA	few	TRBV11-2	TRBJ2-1	TGTGCCAGCAGCATAGACCACTCCTACAATGAGCAGTTCTTC	CASSIDHSYNEQFF
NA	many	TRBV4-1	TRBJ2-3	TGCGCCAGCAGCCGAATAGGGGGAAGCACAGATACGCAGTATTTT	CASSRIGGSTDTQYF
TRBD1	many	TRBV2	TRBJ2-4	TGTGCCAGCTTACAGGGGGACAAAAACATTCAGTACTTC	CASLQGDKNIQYF
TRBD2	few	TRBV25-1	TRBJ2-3	TGTGCCAGCGGGACTAGCGGGGGGGCGTCAGATACGCAGTATTTT	CASGTSGGASDTQYF
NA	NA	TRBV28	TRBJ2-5	TGTGCCAGCAGTTCTACCCTACGGACCTCCCAAGAGACCCAGTACTTC	CASSSTLRTSQETQYF
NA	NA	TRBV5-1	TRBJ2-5	TGCGCCAGCAGCTTGGGCCAGCAAGAGACCCAGTACTTC	CASSLGQQETQYF
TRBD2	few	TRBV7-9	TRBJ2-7	TGTGCCAGCACCATCGGGGGGAACGAGCAGTACTTC	CASTIGGNEQYF
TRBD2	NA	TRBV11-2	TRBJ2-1	TGTGCCAGCAGCTTAGGCGGGGGGAAGGAGAATGAGCAGTTCTTC	CASSLGGGKENEQFF
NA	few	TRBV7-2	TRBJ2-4	TGTGCCAGCAGCTTGGGCGAGGGAGCCAAAAACATTCAGTACTTC	CASSLGEGAKNIQYF
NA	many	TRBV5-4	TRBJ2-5	TGTGCCAGCAGCGCGGGCGGCACAGGGCAAGAGACCCAGTACTTC	CASSAGGTGQETQYF
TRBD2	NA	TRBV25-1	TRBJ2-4	TGTGCCAGCAGCCCGGGGGGTAGGGAAAACATTCAGTACTTC	CASSPGGRENIQYF
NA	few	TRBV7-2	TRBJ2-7	TGTGCCAGCAGCTTAGGGAACCGACTCGAGCAGTACTTC	CASSLGNRLEQYF
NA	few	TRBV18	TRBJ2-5	TGTGCCAGCTCGTCCCAGGGGGGACGAATCCAAGAGACCCAGTACTTC	CASSSQGGRIQETQYF
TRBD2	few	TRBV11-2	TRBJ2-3	TGTGCCAGCAGCTTAGGGGGACTAGCAAATACGCAGTATTTT	CASSLGGLANTQYF
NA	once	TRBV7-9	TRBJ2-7	TGTGCCAGCAGCTTCCCCTGGACCTCCGACGAGCAGTACTTC	CASSFPWTSDEQYF
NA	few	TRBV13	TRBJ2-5	TGTGCCAGCAGCTCGAACCTCGGACCCCAAGAGACCCAGTACTTC	CASSSNLGPQETQYF
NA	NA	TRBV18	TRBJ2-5	TGTGCCAGCTCTCCTACAGATGACCCAGTCACCCAGTACTTC	CASSPTDDPVTQYF
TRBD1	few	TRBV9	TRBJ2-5	TGTGCCAGCAGCGAGGGACAGGGTCTCGGGGAGACCCAGTACTTC	CASSEGQGLGETQYF
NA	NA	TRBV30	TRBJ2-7	TGTGCCTGGAGCGCGGGACAGCTCCCCACCTACGAGCAGTACTTC	CAWSAGQLPTYEQYF
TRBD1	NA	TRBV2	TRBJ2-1	TGTGCCAGCGGGACAGACAATGAGCAGTTCTTC	CASGTDNEQFF
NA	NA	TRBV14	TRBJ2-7	TGTGCCAGCAGCCAAGGATCGTGGCAGGGCCGCTACGAGCAGTACTTC	CASSQGSWQGRYEQYF
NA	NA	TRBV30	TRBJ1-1	TGTGCCTGGAGTCGGAACACTGAAGCTTTCTTT	CAWSRNTEAFF
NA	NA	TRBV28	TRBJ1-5	TGTGCCACAGAGGGTCAGCCCCAGCATTTT	CATEGQPQHF
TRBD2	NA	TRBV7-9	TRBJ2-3	TGTGCCAGCAGCGGTAGCGGGGGCCCTAATACGCAGTATTTT	CASSGSGGPNTQYF
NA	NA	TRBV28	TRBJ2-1	TGTGCCAGCAGTTTACCGGGGTCCAGGAATGAGCAGTTCTTC	CASSLPGSRNEQFF
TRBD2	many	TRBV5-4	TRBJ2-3	TGTGCCAGCAGCTTGGAACTAGCGGGGGGCCAAGATACGCAGTATTTT	CASSLELAGGQDTQYF
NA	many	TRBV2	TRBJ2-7	TGTGCCAGCTCCTGGACGGGCAGATACGAGCAGTACTTC	CASSWTGRYEQYF
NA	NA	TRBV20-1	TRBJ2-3	TGCAGTGCTAGTTTTGCGGATACGCAGTATTTT	CSASFADTQYF
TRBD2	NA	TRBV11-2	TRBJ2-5	TGTGCCAGCAGCCAGGGCCTAGGACTAGCCCTCACCCGAGAAGAGACCCAGTACTTC	CASSQGLGLALTREETQYF
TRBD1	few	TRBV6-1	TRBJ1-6	TGTGCCAGCAGTGGACAGGGTTATTCACCCCTCCACTTT	CASSGQGYSPLHF
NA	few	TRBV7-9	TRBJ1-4	TGTGCCAGCAGCTCTCAAACAGGGTTCGAAAAACTGTTTTTT	CASSSQTGFEKLFF
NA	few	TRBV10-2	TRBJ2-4	TGCGCCAGCACGCGACAAATAGCCAAAAACATTCAGTACTTC	CASTRQIAKNIQYF
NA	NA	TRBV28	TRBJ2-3	TGTGCCAGCAGTTTAAAGGGGCCAGATACGCAGTATTTT	CASSLKGPDTQYF